Described below is a single T cell receptor (beta chain) sequence and its context. Its antigen is currently unknown. This specimen comes from a study of T cells in narcolepsy. The germline V gene has CDR1 LNHDA and CDR2 SQIVND (reference sequence). The CDR3 has 12 amino acids. V was shortened by 3 bases and J by 6 bases, with 9 bases between the two germline ends. Study outcomes and limitations: Autoreactive HCRT-specific and TRIB2-specific clonotypes were marked in same-patient CSF-versus-blood CD4+ comparisons. Some memory CD4+ repertoires had no autoreactive clone sequences. Blood of same and different patients, but not healthy controls, reportedly held recurring autoreactive clonotypes.

This table comes from immunoSEQ multiplex PCR, and its TCRdb copy is limited to in-frame clones, with some not included. The sample carries approximately 25,000 clones, approximately 77% recorded once. This chain joins TRBV19 and TRBJ2-7; D ambiguous. The source of this sequence is a human donor in good health. Sequences were obtained from memory (CD45RA-) CD4+ T cells from blood. Written as DNA, the CDR3 is TGTGCCAGTAGTATCGATAAGAGCGAGCAGTACTTC. It is translated as CASSIDKSEQYF.